The sequence of this TCR beta chain was determined in a study of blood T cell repertoires in COVID-19. The method was immunoSEQ multiplex PCR; TCRdb's version includes in-frame clones alone and lacks a portion of them. This sample has around 400,000 clones, with about 89% found just once. The TCR was taken from a woman aged 60 to 75 with COVID-19, enrolled during active disease. Source material: peripheral blood.

The CDR3: CASSFEGLRSTEAFF. The CDR3 region has the DNA TGCGCCAGCAGCTTTGAGGGCTTGAGGAGTACTGAAGCTTTCTTT. This sequence joins TRBV5-1 and TRBJ1-1; D is uncertain. The CDR3 totals 15 residues. CDR1 is SGHRS and CDR2 is YFSETQ in the germline V gene. V was shortened by 2 bases and J by 5 bases, with 16 bases between the two germline ends.